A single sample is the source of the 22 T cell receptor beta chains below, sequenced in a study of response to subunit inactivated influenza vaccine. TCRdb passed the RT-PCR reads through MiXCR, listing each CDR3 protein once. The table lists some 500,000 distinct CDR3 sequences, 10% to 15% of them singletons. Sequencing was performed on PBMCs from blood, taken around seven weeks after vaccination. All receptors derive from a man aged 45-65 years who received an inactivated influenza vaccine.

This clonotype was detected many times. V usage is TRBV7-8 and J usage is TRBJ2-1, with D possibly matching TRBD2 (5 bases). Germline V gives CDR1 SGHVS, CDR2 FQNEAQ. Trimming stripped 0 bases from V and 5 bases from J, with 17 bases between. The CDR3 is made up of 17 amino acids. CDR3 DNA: TGTGCCAGCAGCTTAGCTCCCGGGGAAAATTGGGACAATGAGCAGTTCTTC. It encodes CASSLAPGENWDNEQFF.

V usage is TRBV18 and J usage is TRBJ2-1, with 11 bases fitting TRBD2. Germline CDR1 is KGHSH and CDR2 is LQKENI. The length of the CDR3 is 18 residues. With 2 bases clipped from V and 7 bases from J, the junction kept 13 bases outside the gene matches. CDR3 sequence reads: CASSPGIVTSGGANEQFF. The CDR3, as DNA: TGTGCCAGCTCACCAGGAATCGTAACTAGCGGGGGCGCAAATGAGCAGTTCTTC.

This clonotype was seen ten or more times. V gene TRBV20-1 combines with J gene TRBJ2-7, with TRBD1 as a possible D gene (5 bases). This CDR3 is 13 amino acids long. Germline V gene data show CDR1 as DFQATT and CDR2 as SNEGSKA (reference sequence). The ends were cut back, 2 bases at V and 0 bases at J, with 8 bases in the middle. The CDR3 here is CSARSRVSYEQYF. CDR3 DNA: TGCAGTGCTAGATCCAGGGTCTCCTACGAGCAGTACTTC.

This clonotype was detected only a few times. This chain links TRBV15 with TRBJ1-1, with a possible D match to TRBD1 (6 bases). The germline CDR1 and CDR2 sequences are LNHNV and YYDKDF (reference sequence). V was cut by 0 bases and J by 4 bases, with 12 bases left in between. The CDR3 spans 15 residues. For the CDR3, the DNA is TGTGCCACCAGCAGAGATTATACAGGGTTCACTGAAGCTTTCTTT. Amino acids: CATSRDYTGFTEAFF.

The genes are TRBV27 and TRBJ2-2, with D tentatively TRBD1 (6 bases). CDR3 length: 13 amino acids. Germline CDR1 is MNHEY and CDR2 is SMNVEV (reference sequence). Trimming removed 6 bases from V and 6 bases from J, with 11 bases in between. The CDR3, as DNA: TGTGCCAGCAGCCAGGGGTTCGCCGGGGAGCTGTTTTTT. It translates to CASSQGFAGELFF.

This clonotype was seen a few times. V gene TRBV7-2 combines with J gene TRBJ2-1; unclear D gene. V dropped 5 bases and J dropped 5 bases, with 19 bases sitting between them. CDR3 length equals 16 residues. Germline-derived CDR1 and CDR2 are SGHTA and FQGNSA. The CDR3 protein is CASSGQGSPWDNEQFF. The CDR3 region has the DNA TGTGCCAGCAGCGGCCAAGGGTCGCCCTGGGACAATGAGCAGTTCTTC.

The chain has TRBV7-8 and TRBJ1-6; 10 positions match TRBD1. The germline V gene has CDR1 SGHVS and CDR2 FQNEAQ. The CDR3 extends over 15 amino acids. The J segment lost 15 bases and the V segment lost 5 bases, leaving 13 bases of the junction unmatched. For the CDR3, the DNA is TGTGCCAGCAGCCGTACCGGGACAGGGGTCCCTCACCTCCACTTT. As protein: CASSRTGTGVPHLHF. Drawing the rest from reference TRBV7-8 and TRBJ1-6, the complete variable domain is GAGVSQSPRYKVAKRGQDVALRCDPISGHVSLFWYQQALGQGPEFLTYFQNEAQLDKSGLPSDRFFAERPEGSVSTLKIQRTQQEDSAVYLCASSRTGTGVPHLHFGNGTRLTVT.

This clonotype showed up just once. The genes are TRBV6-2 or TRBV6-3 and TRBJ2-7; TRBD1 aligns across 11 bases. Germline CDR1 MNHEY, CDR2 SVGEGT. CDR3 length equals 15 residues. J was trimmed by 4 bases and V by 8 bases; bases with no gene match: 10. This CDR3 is CASRDTGQGGYEQYF. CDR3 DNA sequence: TGTGCCAGCCGTGACACGGGACAGGGGGGTTACGAGCAGTACTTC.

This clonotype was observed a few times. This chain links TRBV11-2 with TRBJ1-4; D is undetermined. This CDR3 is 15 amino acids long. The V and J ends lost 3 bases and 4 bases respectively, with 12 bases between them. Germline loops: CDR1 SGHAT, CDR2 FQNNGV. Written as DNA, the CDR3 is TGTGCCAGCAGCTTTGGGCCAGCATATAATGAAAAACTGTTTTTT. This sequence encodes CASSFGPAYNEKLFF.

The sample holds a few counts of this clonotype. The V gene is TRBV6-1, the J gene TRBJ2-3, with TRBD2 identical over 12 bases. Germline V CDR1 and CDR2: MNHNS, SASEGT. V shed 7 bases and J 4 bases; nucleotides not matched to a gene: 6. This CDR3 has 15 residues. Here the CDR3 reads CASKRLAGVADTQYF. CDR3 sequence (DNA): TGTGCCAGCAAACGACTAGCGGGAGTGGCAGATACGCAGTATTTT.

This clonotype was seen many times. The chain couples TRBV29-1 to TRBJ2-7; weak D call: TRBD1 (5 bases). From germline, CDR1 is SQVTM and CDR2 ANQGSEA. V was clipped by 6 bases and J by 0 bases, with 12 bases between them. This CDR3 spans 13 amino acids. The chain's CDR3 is CSVVTVASYEQYF. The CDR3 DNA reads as TGCAGCGTGGTGACAGTAGCCTCCTACGAGCAGTACTTC.

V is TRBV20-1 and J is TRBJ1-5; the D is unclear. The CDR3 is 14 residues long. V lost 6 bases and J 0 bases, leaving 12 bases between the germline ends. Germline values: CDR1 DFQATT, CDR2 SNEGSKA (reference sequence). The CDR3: CSAPGLDSNQPQHF. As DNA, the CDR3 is TGCAGTGCCCCCGGTTTAGATAGCAATCAGCCCCAGCATTTT.

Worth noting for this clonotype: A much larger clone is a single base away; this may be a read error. CDR3 residues: CASILDAVSTDTQYF. In DNA, the CDR3 is TGTGCCAGCATTTTAGATGCGGTTAGCACAGATACGCAGTATTTT. The chain employs TRBV12-3 or TRBV12-4 and TRBJ2-3, with D unresolved. The CDR3 consists of 15 residues.

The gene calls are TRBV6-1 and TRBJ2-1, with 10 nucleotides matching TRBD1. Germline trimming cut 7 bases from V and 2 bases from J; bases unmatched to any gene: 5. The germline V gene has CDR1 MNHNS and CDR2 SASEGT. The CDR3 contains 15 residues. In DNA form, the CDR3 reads TGTGCCAGCACCCCGGACAGGGGGGCCTACAATGAGCAGTTCTTC. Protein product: CASTPDRGAYNEQFF.

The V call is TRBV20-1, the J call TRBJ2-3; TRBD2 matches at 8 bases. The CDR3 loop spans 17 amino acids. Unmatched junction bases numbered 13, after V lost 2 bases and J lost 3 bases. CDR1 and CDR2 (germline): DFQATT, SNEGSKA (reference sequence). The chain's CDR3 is CSARPPSGSGKTDTQYF. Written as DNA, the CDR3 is TGCAGTGCTAGACCCCCCTCGGGTAGCGGGAAGACAGATACGCAGTATTTT.

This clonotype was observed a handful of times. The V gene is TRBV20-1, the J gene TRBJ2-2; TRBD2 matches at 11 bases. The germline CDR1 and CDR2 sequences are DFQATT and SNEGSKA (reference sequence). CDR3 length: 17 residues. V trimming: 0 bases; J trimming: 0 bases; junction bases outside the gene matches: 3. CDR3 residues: CSARDPSGGPNTGELFF. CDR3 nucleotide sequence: TGCAGTGCTAGAGATCCTAGCGGGGGGCCGAACACCGGGGAGCTGTTTTTT.

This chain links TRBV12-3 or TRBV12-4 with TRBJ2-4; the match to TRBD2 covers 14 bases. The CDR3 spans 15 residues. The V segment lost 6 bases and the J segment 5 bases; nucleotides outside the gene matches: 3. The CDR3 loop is CASSSGLAGENIQYF. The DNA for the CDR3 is TGTGCCAGCAGCTCGGGACTAGCGGGGGAAAACATTCAGTACTTC.

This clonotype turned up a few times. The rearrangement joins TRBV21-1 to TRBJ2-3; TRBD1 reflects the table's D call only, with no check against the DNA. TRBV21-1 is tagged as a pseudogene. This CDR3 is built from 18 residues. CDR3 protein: CASSGHSRDRPLTDTQYF. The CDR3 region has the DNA TGTGCCAGCAGCGGGCATAGTAGAGACAGACCACTCACAGATACGCAGTATTTT.

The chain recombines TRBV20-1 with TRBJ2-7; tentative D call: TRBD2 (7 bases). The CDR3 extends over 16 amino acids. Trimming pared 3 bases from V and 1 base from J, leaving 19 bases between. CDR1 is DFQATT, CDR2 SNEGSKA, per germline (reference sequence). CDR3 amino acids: CSASAAGARGSYEQYF. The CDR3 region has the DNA TGCAGTGCTAGCGCCGCGGGGGCGCGGGGTTCCTACGAGCAGTACTTC.

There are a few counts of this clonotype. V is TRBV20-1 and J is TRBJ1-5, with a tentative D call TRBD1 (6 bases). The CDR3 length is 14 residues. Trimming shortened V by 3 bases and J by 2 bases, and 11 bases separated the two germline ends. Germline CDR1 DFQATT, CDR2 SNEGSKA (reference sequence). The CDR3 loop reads CSASQGKRNQPQHF. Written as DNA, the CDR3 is TGCAGTGCTAGCCAGGGGAAGCGCAATCAGCCCCAGCATTTT.

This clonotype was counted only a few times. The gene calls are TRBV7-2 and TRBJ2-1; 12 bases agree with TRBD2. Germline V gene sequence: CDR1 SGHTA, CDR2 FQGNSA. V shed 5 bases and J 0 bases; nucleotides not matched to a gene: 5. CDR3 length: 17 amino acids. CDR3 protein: CASSLWTSGVSYNEQFF. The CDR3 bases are TGTGCCAGCAGCCTATGGACTAGCGGGGTCTCCTACAATGAGCAGTTCTTC.

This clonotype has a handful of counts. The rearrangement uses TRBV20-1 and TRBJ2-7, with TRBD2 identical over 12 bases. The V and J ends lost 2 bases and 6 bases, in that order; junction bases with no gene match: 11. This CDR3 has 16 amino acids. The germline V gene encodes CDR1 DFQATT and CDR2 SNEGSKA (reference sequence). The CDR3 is CSARPYLAGGGVEQYF. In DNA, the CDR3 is TGCAGTGCTAGACCCTACCTAGCGGGAGGGGGCGTCGAGCAGTACTTC.